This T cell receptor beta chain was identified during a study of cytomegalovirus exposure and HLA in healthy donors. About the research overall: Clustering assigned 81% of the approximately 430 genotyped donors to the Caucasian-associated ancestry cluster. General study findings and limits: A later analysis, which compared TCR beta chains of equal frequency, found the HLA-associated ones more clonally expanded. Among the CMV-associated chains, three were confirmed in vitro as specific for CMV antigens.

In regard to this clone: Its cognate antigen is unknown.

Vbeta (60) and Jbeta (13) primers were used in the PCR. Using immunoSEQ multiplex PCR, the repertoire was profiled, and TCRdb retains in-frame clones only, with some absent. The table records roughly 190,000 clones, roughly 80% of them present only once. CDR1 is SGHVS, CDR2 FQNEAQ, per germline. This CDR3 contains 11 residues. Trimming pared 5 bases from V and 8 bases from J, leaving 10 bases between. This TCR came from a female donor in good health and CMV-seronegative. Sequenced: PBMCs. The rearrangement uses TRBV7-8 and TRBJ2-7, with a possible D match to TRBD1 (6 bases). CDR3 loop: CASSRDIQQYF. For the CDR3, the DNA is TGTGCCAGCAGCCGGGACATCCAGCAGTACTTC.